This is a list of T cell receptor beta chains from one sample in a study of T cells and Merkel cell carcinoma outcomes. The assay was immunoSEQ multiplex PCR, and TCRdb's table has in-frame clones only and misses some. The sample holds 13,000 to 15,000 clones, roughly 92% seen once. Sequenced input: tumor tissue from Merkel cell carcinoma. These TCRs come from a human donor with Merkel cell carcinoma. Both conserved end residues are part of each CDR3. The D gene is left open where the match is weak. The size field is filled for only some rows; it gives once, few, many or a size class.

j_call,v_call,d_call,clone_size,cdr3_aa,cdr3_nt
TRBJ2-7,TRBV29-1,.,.,CSAGTAFSYEQYF,TGCAGCGCCGGGACTGCATTCTCCTACGAGCAGTACTTC
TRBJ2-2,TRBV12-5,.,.,CASGHQLDTGELFF,TGTGCTAGTGGCCATCAGCTAGACACCGGGGAGCTGTTTTTT
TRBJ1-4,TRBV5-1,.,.,CASSLTAGTNEKLFF,TGCGCCAGCAGCTTGACGGCAGGGACGAATGAAAAACTGTTTTTT
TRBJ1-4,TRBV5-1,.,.,CASSYRDGNEKLFF,TGCGCCAGCAGCTACCGGGACGGGAATGAAAAACTGTTTTTT
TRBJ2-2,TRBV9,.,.,CASSVASGTTNTGELFF,TGTGCCAGCAGCGTAGCTTCGGGGACAACAAACACCGGGGAGCTGTTTTTT
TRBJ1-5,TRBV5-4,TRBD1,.,CASSRDRGDQPQHF,TGTGCCAGCAGCCGGGACAGGGGGGATCAGCCCCAGCATTTT
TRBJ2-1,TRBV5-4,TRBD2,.,CASSRTGGNEQFF,TGTGCCAGCAGCCGGACGGGAGGTAATGAGCAGTTCTTC
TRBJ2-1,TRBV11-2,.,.,CASSLAGVYNEQFF,TGTGCCAGCAGCTTAGCGGGGGTATACAATGAGCAGTTCTTC
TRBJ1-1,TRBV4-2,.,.,CASSQGQLNTEAFF,TGTGCCAGCAGCCAAGGACAGTTGAACACTGAAGCTTTCTTT
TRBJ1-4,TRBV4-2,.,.,CASSPPNPPGKLFF,TGTGCCAGCAGCCCCCCCAACCCCCCGGGAAAACTGTTTTTT
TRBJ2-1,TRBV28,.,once,CASSLNNEQFF,TGTGCCAGCAGTTTAAACAATGAGCAGTTCTTC
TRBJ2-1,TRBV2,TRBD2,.,CASRGGMVPGEQFF,TGTGCCAGCAGGGGGGGGATGGTACCCGGTGAGCAGTTCTTC
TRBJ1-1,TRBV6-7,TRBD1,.,CASSGRHRQGRAEAFF,TGTGCCAGCAGTGGCAGACATCGACAGGGGAGGGCTGAAGCTTTCTTT
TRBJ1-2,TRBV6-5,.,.,CASSYGRAQRYTF,TGTGCCAGCAGTTACGGGCGGGCCCAGCGCTATACCTTC
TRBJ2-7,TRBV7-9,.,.,CASSLEVEQYF,TGTGCCAGCAGCTTAGAGGTTGAGCAGTACTTC
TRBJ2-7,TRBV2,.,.,CASGRMYEQYF,TGTGCCAGCGGGAGGATGTACGAGCAGTACTTC
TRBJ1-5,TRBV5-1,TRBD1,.,CASSHRGGQPQHF,TGCGCCAGCAGCCACAGGGGAGGACAGCCCCAGCATTTT
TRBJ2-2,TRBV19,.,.,CASRPAGANTGELFF,TGTGCCAGTCGTCCCGCGGGGGCAAACACCGGGGAGCTGTTTTTT
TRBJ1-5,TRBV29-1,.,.,CSARGALNQPQHF,TGCAGCGCGCGCGGGGCCCTCAATCAGCCCCAGCATTTT
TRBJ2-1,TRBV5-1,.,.,CASSLVGGRNEQFF,TGCGCCAGCAGCTTGGTTGGGGGCCGCAATGAGCAGTTCTTC
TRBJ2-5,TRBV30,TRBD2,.,CAGAQRGGETQYF,TGTGCCGGGGCACAGCGTGGGGGGGAGACTCAGTACTTC
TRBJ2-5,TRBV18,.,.,CASSPPQLQETQYF,TGTGCCAGCTCACCTCCGCAGCTCCAAGAGACCCAGTACTTC
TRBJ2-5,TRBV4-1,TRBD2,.,CASSQGPGLAGGRETQYF,TGCGCCAGCAGCCAAGGCCCGGGACTAGCGGGAGGTCGGGAGACCCAGTACTTC
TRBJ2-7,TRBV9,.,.,CASSVGDGPEQYF,TGTGCCAGCAGCGTAGGGGACGGTCCCGAGCAGTACTTC
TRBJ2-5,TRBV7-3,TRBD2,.,CASSLGGGAFETQYF,TGTGCCAGCAGCTTAGGCGGGGGGGCCTTCGAGACCCAGTACTTC
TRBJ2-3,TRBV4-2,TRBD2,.,CASSPRAGAGDTQYF,TGTGCCAGCAGCCCTAGAGCGGGAGCTGGGGATACGCAGTATTTT
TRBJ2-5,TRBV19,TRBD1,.,CASSPRQGAGETQYF,TGTGCCAGTAGTCCGCGACAGGGGGCCGGGGAGACCCAGTACTTC
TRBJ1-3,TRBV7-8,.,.,CASSLGGFSGNTIYF,TGTGCCAGCAGCTTGGGGGGATTCTCTGGAAACACCATATATTTT
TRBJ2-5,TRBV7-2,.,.,CASSLGLTGPQETQYF,TGTGCCAGCAGCTTAGGACTTACAGGGCCTCAAGAGACCCAGTACTTC
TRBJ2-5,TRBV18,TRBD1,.,CASSQRQGETQYF,TGTGCCAGCTCTCAACGACAGGGTGAGACCCAGTACTTC
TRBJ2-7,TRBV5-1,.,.,CASSLGTEYEQYF,TGCGCCAGCAGCTTGGGGACTGAATACGAGCAGTACTTC
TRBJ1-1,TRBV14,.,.,CASSPFGGTEAFF,TGTGCCAGCAGTCCTTTTGGCGGCACTGAAGCTTTCTTT
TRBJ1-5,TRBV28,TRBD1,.,CASREEGASNQSQHF,TGTGCCAGCAGGGAAGAGGGGGCAAGCAATCAGTCCCAGCATTTT
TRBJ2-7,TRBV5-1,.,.,CASSLAGRGTHEQYF,TGCGCCAGCAGCTTGGCGGGCAGGGGGACTCACGAGCAGTACTTC
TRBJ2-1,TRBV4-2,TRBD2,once,CASSQVKAGGDNEQFF,TGTGCCAGCAGCCAAGTAAAGGCGGGGGGGGACAATGAGCAGTTCTTC
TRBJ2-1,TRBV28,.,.,CASSLGPRNEQFF,TGTGCCAGCAGTTTAGGTCCCAGGAATGAGCAGTTCTTC
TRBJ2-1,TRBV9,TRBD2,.,CASSPRGEPINEQFF,TGTGCCAGCAGCCCCCGGGGGGAGCCTATCAATGAGCAGTTCTTC
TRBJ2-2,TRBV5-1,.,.,CASSSQSPGLNTGELFF,TGCGCCAGCAGCTCTCAGTCGCCGGGATTGAACACCGGGGAGCTGTTTTTT
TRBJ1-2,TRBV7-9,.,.,CASSLRPLGGGDGYTF,TGTGCCAGCAGCTTACGGCCCCTTGGAGGAGGAGATGGCTACACCTTC
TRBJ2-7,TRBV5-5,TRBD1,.,CASSTPGQGESEQYF,TGTGCCAGCAGTACGCCGGGACAGGGAGAGAGCGAGCAGTACTTC
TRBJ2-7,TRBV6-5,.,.,CASSRVPSYEQYF,TGTGCCAGCAGTCGGGTTCCCAGCTACGAGCAGTACTTC
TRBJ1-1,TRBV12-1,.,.,CASSMNTEAFF,TGTGCCAGCAGCATGAACACTGAAGCTTTCTTT
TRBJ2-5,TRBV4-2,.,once,CASSQDIRGHQETQYF,TGTGCCAGCAGCCAAGATATACGGGGACATCAAGAGACCCAGTACTTC
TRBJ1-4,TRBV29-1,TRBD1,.,CSVAGGNEKLFF,TGCAGCGTTGCAGGGGGAAATGAAAAACTGTTTTTT
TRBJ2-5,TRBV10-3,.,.,CATTSGAGARETQYF,TGTGCCACCACATCAGGGGCGGGAGCCCGGGAGACCCAGTACTTC
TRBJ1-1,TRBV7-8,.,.,CASSPTGSITEAFF,TGTGCCAGCAGCCCAACAGGGTCGATCACTGAAGCTTTCTTT
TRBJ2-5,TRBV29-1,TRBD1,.,CSVGDGGQGSETQYF,TGCAGCGTTGGTGATGGGGGACAGGGCAGTGAGACCCAGTACTTC
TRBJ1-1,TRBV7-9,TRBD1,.,CASSARDRNTEAFF,TGTGCCAGCAGCGCGCGGGACAGGAACACTGAAGCTTTCTTT
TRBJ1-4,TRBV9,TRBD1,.,CASSSDRGNEKLFF,TGTGCCAGCAGCTCAGACAGGGGGAATGAAAAACTGTTTTTT
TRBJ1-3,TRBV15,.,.,CATSLNSGNTIYF,TGTGCCACCAGTTTAAACTCTGGAAACACCATATATTTT
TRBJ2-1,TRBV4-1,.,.,CASSQENRVSHNEQFF,TGCGCCAGCAGCCAAGAGAACAGGGTGTCCCACAATGAGCAGTTCTTC
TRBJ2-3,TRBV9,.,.,CASSVDTDLSTDTQYF,TGTGCCAGCAGCGTAGACACAGACCTTAGCACAGATACGCAGTATTTT
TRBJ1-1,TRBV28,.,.,CASSLGRMNTEAFF,TGTGCCAGCAGTTTGGGCCGTATGAACACTGAAGCTTTCTTT
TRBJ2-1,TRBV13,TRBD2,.,CASSSPGTSAYNEQFF,TGTGCCAGCAGCTCCCCTGGGACTAGCGCTTACAATGAGCAGTTCTTC
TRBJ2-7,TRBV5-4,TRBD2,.,CASSLWTASGTYEQYF,TGTGCCAGCAGCTTGTGGACGGCTAGCGGGACCTACGAGCAGTACTTC